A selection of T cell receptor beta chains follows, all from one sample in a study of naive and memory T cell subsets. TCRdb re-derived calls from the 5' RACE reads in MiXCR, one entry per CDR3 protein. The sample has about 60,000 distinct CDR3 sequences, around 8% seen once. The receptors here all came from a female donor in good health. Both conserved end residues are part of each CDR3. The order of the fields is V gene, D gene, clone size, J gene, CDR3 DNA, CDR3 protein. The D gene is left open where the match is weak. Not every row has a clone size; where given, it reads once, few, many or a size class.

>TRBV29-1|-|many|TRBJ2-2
TGCAGCGCCCAAGGACAGAACACCGGGGAGCTGTTTTTT
CSAQGQNTGELFF
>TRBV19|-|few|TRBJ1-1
TGTGCCAGTAGTCCGGGCTGGACTGAAGCTTTCTTT
CASSPGWTEAFF
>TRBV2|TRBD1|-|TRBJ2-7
TGTGCCAGCAGATACGGACAGGCCTCCTACGAGCAGTACTTC
CASRYGQASYEQYF
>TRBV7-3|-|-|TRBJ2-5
TGTGCCAGCAGCCAGACAGCCGCGGGAGAGACCCAGTACTTC
CASSQTAAGETQYF
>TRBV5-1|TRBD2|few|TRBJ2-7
TGCGCCAGCAGCGCAGCGGGGGGGCTAGAAGACGAGCAGTACTTC
CASSAAGGLEDEQYF
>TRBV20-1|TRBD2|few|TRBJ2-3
TGCAGTCCGACCGGGAGGGGCACAGATACGCAGTATTTT
CSPTGRGTDTQYF
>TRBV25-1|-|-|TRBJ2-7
TGTGCCAGCTCAAGACTAGGAGGGCGAACCGAGCAGTACTTC
CASSRLGGRTEQYF
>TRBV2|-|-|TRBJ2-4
TGTGCCAGCAGTGAAGGGACAGGGACTACAAACATTCAGTACTTC
CASSEGTGTTNIQYF
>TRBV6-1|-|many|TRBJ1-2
TGTGCCAGCTCCCTGGCTCAGGGGATACGAGGCTACACCTTC
CASSLAQGIRGYTF
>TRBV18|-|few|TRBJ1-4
TGTGCCAGCTCACCTAGAGAAAATGAAAAACTGTTTTTT
CASSPRENEKLFF
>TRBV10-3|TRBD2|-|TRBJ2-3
TGTGCCATCGCGGGGGACACAGATACGCAGTATTTT
CAIAGDTDTQYF
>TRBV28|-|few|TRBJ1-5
TGTGCCAGCAGTTTTGGTGCTTTGGGGGCAAAACAGCCCCAGCATTTT
CASSFGALGAKQPQHF
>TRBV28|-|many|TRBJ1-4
TGTGCCAGCAGTTCGCTCTTGAATGGGCGAGGGAATGAAAAACTGTTTTTT
CASSSLLNGRGNEKLFF
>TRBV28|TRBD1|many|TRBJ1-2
TGTGCCAGCAGTTCCGACAGGGGGCGACGGACCTATGGCTACACCTTC
CASSSDRGRRTYGYTF
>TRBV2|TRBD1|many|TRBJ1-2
TGTGCCAGCAGTGAAAGGGAGACAGGGGTTAACTATGGCTACACCTTC
CASSERETGVNYGYTF
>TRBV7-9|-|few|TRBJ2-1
TGTGCCAGCAGCTCGTGGATTGGGGGCAATGAGCAGTTCTTC
CASSSWIGGNEQFF
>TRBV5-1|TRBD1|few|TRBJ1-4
TGCGCCAGCAGCACGGACAGGGGGCGCGAAAAACTGTTTTTT
CASSTDRGREKLFF
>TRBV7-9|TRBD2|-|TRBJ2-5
TGTGCCAGCAGCCCAAAGGCTAGACTAGCGGGGACACAAGAGACCCAGTACTTC
CASSPKARLAGTQETQYF
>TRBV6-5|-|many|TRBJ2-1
TGTGCCAGCAGTTCCGGGAGCTACAATGAGCAGTTCTTC
CASSSGSYNEQFF
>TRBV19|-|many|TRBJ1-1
TGTGCCAGTAGTATAGGGCGGAGGGTGCAACACGCGACCTACACTGAAGCTTTCTTT
CASSIGRRVQHATYTEAFF
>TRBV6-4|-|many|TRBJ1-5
TGTGCCAGCAGCCCCGGGGGTGGTCAGCCCCAGCATTTT
CASSPGGGQPQHF
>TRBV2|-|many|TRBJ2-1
TGTGCCAGCAGTGGGGGTAGCAGTAGAGTCTCCTACAATGAGCAGTTCTTC
CASSGGSSRVSYNEQFF
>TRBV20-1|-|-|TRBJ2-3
TGCAGTGCTAGGCGAAAGGGCACAGATACGCAGTATTTT
CSARRKGTDTQYF
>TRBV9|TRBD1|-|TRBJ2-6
TGTGCCAGCAGCGTGACTATGGACAGGGGGAGCTCTGGGGCCAACGTCCTGACTTTC
CASSVTMDRGSSGANVLTF
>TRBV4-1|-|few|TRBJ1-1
TGCGCCAGCAGCCAAGAACTGGGGAGGAACACTGAAGCTTTCTTT
CASSQELGRNTEAFF
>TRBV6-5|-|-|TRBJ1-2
TGTGCCAGCAGCCCCCCGGGTCCGGGAGGCTACACCTTC
CASSPPGPGGYTF
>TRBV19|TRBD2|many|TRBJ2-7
TGTGCCAGTAGTATTGTGGCCGGGGAGGGAGCAGTCTACGAGCAGTACTTC
CASSIVAGEGAVYEQYF
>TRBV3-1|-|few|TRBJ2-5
TGTGCCAGCAGCCACCCCCCGGGAGCAGGGGAGACCCAGTACTTC
CASSHPPGAGETQYF